This T cell receptor (beta chain) was recorded in a study of T cell responses to AZD1222 COVID-19 vaccine (dated by TCRdb to the early 2020s). A note on the overall study: AZD1222 recipients whose second dose came at about 4 weeks and those whose second dose came at about 12 weeks were combined into one group, since spike-specific TCR depth and breadth did not differ between the two schedules. Trial participants were enrolled by age into subgroups of 18-55, 56-69 and 70-plus years, and roughly 160, 29 and 62 TCR-sequenced participants, respectively, were included in these subgroups. TCR sequencing covered 230 to 250 trial participants: roughly 200 given two doses of AZD1222 and 26 given two doses of MenACWY control vaccine. Results the study describes overall, beyond this receptor: Conclusions about previously exposed vaccinees were limited because only six or seven AZD1222 recipients were SARS-CoV-2 seropositive at baseline. Participants were mostly white British, with more females than males. The authors suggested clonal diversity may have been underestimated. After two AZD1222 doses, both the breadth and the depth of spike-specific TCRs were significantly higher than at day 0 and than in MenACWY recipients. In the small 56-69-year group, the increase in depth fell short of significance, most likely because of low power. Reportedly, almost half of the unique spike-specific TCRs recognized epitopes lying outside the regions that are mutated in the B.1.351 and B.1.1.7 variants. Because no samples from the day 14 peak response were available, repertoires could be characterized only after the peak T cell response. The vaccine-associated CD4 TCRs covered the entire spike protein, and the dominant responses fell in regions 160-218 and 743-854.

This clone was recorded only once. Its recognized antigen is unknown. The input lacks base qualities; no much larger clone sits a single base away. CDR1 SGHRS and CDR2 YFSETQ are derived from the germline V gene. The CDR3 runs 17 residues from the cysteine to the phenylalanine. Just the 51-base CDR3 DNA is kept, in frame starting at base 1. Trimming at the junction amounts to 0 bases on V and 3 bases on J, and the germline ends lie 17 bases apart. In light of the paper, this sample's time point label describes: baseline before first vaccination. The vaccinee samples were drawn from two UK trials, COV001 and COV002, one of which was a single-blind randomized controlled phase 2/3 trial testing AZD1222 (ChAdOx1 nCoV-19) in healthy adults. For TCRbeta chain sequencing, PBMC samples were collected from trial participants at day 0 and at day 28 after the second dose. The CDR3 regions of human TCRbeta chains were subjected to immunosequencing. Per the original workflow: TCRs in the repertoires were compared against a reference library of SARS-CoV-2-specific TCRs that had been generated with the MIRA antigen-specificity platform. Breadth meant the fraction of unique TCRs that were SARS-CoV-2-associated, whereas depth meant the fraction of total T cells that were SARS-CoV-2-associated. Using the MIRA data, each spike-specific TCR was mapped to the spike region that the TCR reacts to and placed in a CD4 or CD8 class. Log10-transformed breadth and depth values were compared by one-way ANOVA with Sidak's multiple comparisons tests. The table comes from immuneACCESS by way of TCRdb, which keeps in-frame sequences with V and J called. Part of the clones is missing from these tables; in studies checked, under half for an unresolved V gene and the rest for unknown reasons. The V and J calls and the clone size are those of that table, but D and trimming were determined from the DNA. In all, the sample holds 160,000 or so clones, and 85% to 90% of those were seen once. 1.6% of the sample is in the top ten clones.

Sample: peripheral blood, taken on day 0 of AZD1222 vaccination. The sequence derives from an adult in good health. Recombination joined TRBV5-1 with TRBJ2-3; TRBD1 could be the D gene, as 6 bases match. CDR3 reads: CASSLDPGEGGTDTQYF. Read as DNA, the sequence is TGCGCCAGCAGCTTGGACCCCGGGGAAGGGGGTACAGATACGCAGTATTTT. Where the CDR3 stops, the reference TRBV5-1 and TRBJ2-3 genes take over; the full variable domain is KAGVTQTPRYLIKTRGQQVTLSCSPISGHRSVSWYQQTPGQGLQFLFEYFSETQRNKGNFPGRFSGRQFSNSRSEMNVSTLELGDSALYLCASSLDPGEGGTDTQYFGPGTRLTVL.